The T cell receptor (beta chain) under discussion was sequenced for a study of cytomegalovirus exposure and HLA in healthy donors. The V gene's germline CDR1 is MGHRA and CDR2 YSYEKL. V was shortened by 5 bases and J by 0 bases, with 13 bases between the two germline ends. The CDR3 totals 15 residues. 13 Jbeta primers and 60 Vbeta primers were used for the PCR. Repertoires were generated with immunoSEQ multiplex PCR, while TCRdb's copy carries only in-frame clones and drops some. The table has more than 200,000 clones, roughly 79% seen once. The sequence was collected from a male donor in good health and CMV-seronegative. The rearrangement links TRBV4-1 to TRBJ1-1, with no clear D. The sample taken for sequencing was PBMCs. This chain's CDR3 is CASSYAGSLNTEAFF. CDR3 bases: TGCGCCAGCAGCTACGCGGGCAGTTTGAACACTGAAGCTTTCTTT.